A single T cell receptor (beta chain) is shown here with its context. The data were taken from a study of T cell changes during pregnancy in multiple sclerosis. TCRdb keeps only in-frame clones here, not all; method: immunoSEQ multiplex PCR. The repertoire consists of some 69,000 clones, with about nine tenths occurring once and the leading ten covering 2% to 2.5%. V was cut by 0 bases and J by 4 bases, with 3 bases left in between. The CDR3 covers 12 residues. In germline, CDR1 is SGHRS, CDR2 YFSETQ. The sequence was collected from a female donor in good health, enrolled as a control in a pregnancy study. The sequencing used peripheral blood, collected in the second trimester of pregnancy. The chain recombines TRBV5-1 with TRBJ2-3; D not certain. CDR3 region: CASSLAADTQYF. For the CDR3, the DNA is TGCGCCAGCAGCTTGGCCGCAGATACGCAGTATTTT. Using reference TRBV5-1 and TRBJ2-3 for the parts outside the CDR3, the full variable domain is KAGVTQTPRYLIKTRGQQVTLSCSPISGHRSVSWYQQTPGQGLQFLFEYFSETQRNKGNFPGRFSGRQFSNSRSEMNVSTLELGDSALYLCASSLAADTQYFGPGTRLTVL.